Below, 26 T cell receptor beta chains from the same sample are listed, as sequenced in a study of patients and donors after allogeneic stem cell transplantation. TCRdb fed the RT-PCR reads into MiXCR, producing one record per CDR3 protein. The sample includes around 82,000 distinct CDR3 sequences, approximately 5% of them seen just once. Material for sequencing was blood, either unsorted or a sorted T cell fraction (not recorded which). Receptor source: a human donor who was either an allogeneic HSCT recipient or a stem cell or donor lymphocyte infusion donor (not recorded which). It is not recorded whose cells these are; they may come from a transplant donor.

This clonotype has ten or more counts. The rearrangement joins TRBV2 to TRBJ2-5; D is uncertain. The CDR3 is 13 residues long. CDR1 and CDR2 from the germline V gene are SNHLY and FYNNEI. Trimming took 3 bases from V and 1 from J, leaving 6 bases between them. CDR3 residues: CASSESVQETQYF. The CDR3, as DNA: TGTGCCAGCAGTGAGTCAGTCCAAGAGACCCAGTACTTC.

This clonotype showed up many times. The genes are TRBV6-5 and TRBJ2-3; D might be TRBD1 (5 bases). The CDR3 has 14 amino acids. Germline values: CDR1 MNHEY, CDR2 SVGAGI. V lost 2 bases, J lost 6 bases, and 12 bases lay in between. DNA of the CDR3: TGTGCCAGCAGTTACGGGGCCGGGTCGGATACGCAGTATTTT. Amino acid sequence: CASSYGAGSDTQYF.

This clonotype was counted at least ten times. The genes are TRBV11-3 and TRBJ2-3; either TRBD1 or TRBD2 may supply D (5 bases each). The CDR3 is made up of 15 amino acids. Germline CDR1 SGHNT, CDR2 YENEEA. Trimming stripped 5 bases from V and 1 base from J, with 13 bases between. As DNA, the CDR3 is TGTGCCAGCAGCCCCCTGGGGCGGGGCACAGATACGCAGTATTTT. Protein: CASSPLGRGTDTQYF.

The chain uses TRBV12-3 or TRBV12-4 and TRBJ1-1; D is undetermined. The CDR3 runs to 13 residues. Trimming left V 5 bases short and J 6 bases short, with 13 bases between. The CDR3 sequence: CASSLTSLAEAFF. As DNA, the CDR3 is TGTGCCAGCAGTCTAACATCCCTTGCTGAAGCTTTCTTT.

This clonotype was recorded many times. The rearrangement links TRBV20-1 to TRBJ2-1; 10 bases align to TRBD2. Trimming cost V 5 bases and J 1 base; bases outside gene matches: 11. Looked up from germline, CDR1 is DFQATT and CDR2 is SNEGSKA (reference sequence). The CDR3 is made up of 17 amino acids. CDR3 DNA sequence: TGCAGTGCTGTCAAAAGAGGACTAGCGGCTTCCTACAATGAGCAGTTCTTC. It translates to CSAVKRGLAASYNEQFF.

This clonotype occurred many times. The rearrangement uses TRBV28 and TRBJ1-2, with 8 bases identical to TRBD1. V lost 5 bases and J lost 4; bases outside the gene matches: 3. This CDR3 region has 13 residues. Germline V gene sequence: CDR1 MDHEN, CDR2 SYDVKM. The CDR3 sequence is CASSPGGPYGYTF. The CDR3, as DNA: TGTGCCAGCAGTCCAGGGGGCCCCTATGGCTACACCTTC.

This clonotype was counted a few times. The gene calls are TRBV27 and TRBJ2-1; 14 positions agree with TRBD2. V lost 2 bases and J lost 4; bases outside the gene matches: 13. This CDR3 contains 20 residues. Germline V lookup: CDR1 MNHEY, CDR2 SMNVEV (reference sequence). The CDR3 here is CASSLRMTSGRGRRYNEQFF. The CDR3 DNA reads TGTGCCAGCAGTTTACGAATGACTAGCGGGAGGGGTAGGAGGTACAATGAGCAGTTCTTC.

This clonotype was seen a handful of times. The CDR3 spells CASRPETGKYDEQFF. CDR3 DNA: TGTGCCAGCAGGCCAGAGACAGGGAAATACGATGAGCAGTTCTTC. The chain uses TRBV27 and TRBJ2-1, with TRBD1 identical over 7 bases. J was trimmed by 8 bases and V by 6 bases; bases with no gene match: 13. This CDR3 contains 15 residues. CDR1 is MNHEY and CDR2 is SMNVEV in the germline V gene (reference sequence).

The rearrangement links TRBV2 to TRBJ2-3, with 7 nucleotides matching TRBD2. The CDR3 has 15 amino acids. Germline CDR1 SNHLY, CDR2 FYNNEI. V lost 5 bases, J lost 0 bases, and 5 bases stayed unmatched. CDR3 sequence (DNA): TGTGCCAGCAGTTTGTTCGGGGGGAGCACAGATACGCAGTATTTT. Translation: CASSLFGGSTDTQYF. Together with reference TRBV2 and TRBJ2-3, the CDR3 gives the full variable domain: EPEVTQTPSHQVTQMGQEVILRCVPISNHLYFYWYRQILGQKVEFLVSFYNNEISEKSEIFDDQFSVERPDGSNFTLKIRSTKLEDSAMYFCASSLFGGSTDTQYFGPGTRLTVL.

This clonotype appeared many times. This CDR3 reads CASSGTSGRAVAYNEQFF. CDR3 coding DNA: TGCGCCAGCAGCGGGACTAGCGGGAGGGCCGTCGCCTACAATGAGCAGTTCTTC. The chain employs TRBV5-1 and TRBJ2-1, with 16 bases aligning to TRBD2. Trimming removed 4 bases from V and 2 bases from J; junction bases left unmatched: 6. CDR3 length: 18 residues. Germline CDR1 reads SGHRS; CDR2 reads YFSETQ.

The genes are TRBV7-2 and TRBJ2-1, with no clear D. Per the germline V gene, CDR1 is SGHTA and CDR2 is FQGNSA. CDR3 length: 13 amino acids. V gave up 2 bases and J gave up 12 bases, with 14 bases separating them. CDR3 loop: CASSLRPVPVQFF. The CDR3 DNA reads TGTGCCAGCAGCTTACGTCCCGTTCCGGTGCAGTTCTTC.

This clonotype was detected many times. The V and J genes are TRBV29-1 and TRBJ1-1, with a possible D match to TRBD1 (6 bases). V was clipped by 5 bases and J by 1 base, with 11 bases between them. Germline CDR1 is SQVTM and CDR2 is ANQGSEA. The CDR3 consists of 13 residues. Here the CDR3 DNA reads TGCAGCGTTCTCGGACAGAGGAACACTGAAGCTTTCTTT. This sequence encodes CSVLGQRNTEAFF.

Many counts were recorded for this clonotype. The CDR3 region is CSAGDPPGAFF. CDR3 bases: TGCAGTGCTGGGGACCCCCCCGGGGCTTTCTTT. The V call is TRBV20-1, the J call TRBJ1-1; D possibly corresponds to TRBD1 (5 bases). The V gene lost 5 bases and the J gene lost 11 bases, with 15 bases spanning the gap. The CDR3 is 11 residues long. CDR1 and CDR2 (germline): DFQATT, SNEGSKA (reference sequence).

This clonotype came up many times. J is TRBJ1-1 and V is TRBV19; D ambiguous. The CDR3 consists of 13 residues. Per the germline V gene, CDR1 is LNHDA and CDR2 is SQIVND (reference sequence). V lost 5 bases, J lost 8 bases, and 15 bases lay in between. This CDR3 is CASSPSGRLEAFF. As DNA, the CDR3 is TGTGCCAGTAGTCCCTCAGGACGTCTCGAAGCTTTCTTT.

V usage is TRBV6-2 or TRBV6-3 and J usage is TRBJ2-7, with 8 bases fitting TRBD1. V was clipped by 4 bases and J by 3 bases; unmatched bases: 11. Germline loops: CDR1 MNHEY, CDR2 SVGEGT. CDR3 length: 16 residues. CDR3 nucleotide sequence: TGTGCCAGCAGTTCTGGGACAGGCATCCGAATCTACGAGCAGTACTTC. The encoded protein is CASSSGTGIRIYEQYF.

This clonotype was counted many times. The chain combines TRBV12-3 or TRBV12-4 with TRBJ1-2; perhaps TRBD1 as D (6 bases). Trimming left V 5 bases short and J 8 bases short, with 18 bases between. There are 14 residues in the CDR3. The CDR3, as DNA: TGTGCCAGCAGTCCGACGACAGGAGCTAGCGGCTACACCTTC. Protein product: CASSPTTGASGYTF.

This clonotype was seen ten or more times. The V gene is TRBV18, the J gene TRBJ2-2; no clear D gene. V lost 0 bases and J 0 bases, leaving 5 bases between the germline ends. The germline CDR1 and CDR2 sequences are KGHSH and LQKENI. The CDR3 spans 15 residues. CDR3 sequence: CASSPPVPNTGELFF. The CDR3 nucleotides read TGTGCCAGCTCACCACCGGTTCCGAACACCGGGGAGCTGTTTTTT.

This clonotype turned up a few times. The rearrangement uses TRBV20-1 and TRBJ2-3; 10 nucleotides agree with TRBD2. This CDR3 has 16 amino acids. In germline, CDR1 is DFQATT, CDR2 SNEGSKA (reference sequence). The V segment lost 6 bases and the J segment 2 bases; nucleotides outside the gene matches: 11. This CDR3 reads CSASSASGGPTDTQYF. CDR3 nucleotide sequence: TGCAGTGCAAGCTCGGCTAGCGGGGGCCCCACAGATACGCAGTATTTT.

J is TRBJ2-3 and V is TRBV20-1, with 12 positions matching TRBD1. CDR1 and CDR2 (germline): DFQATT, SNEGSKA (reference sequence). CDR3 length: 18 amino acids. Losses at the gene ends were 4 bases for V and 0 bases for J; bases not matched to a gene: 11. As DNA, the CDR3 is TGCAGTGCTACCTCAGGGGGGACAGGGGGCGCGAGCACAGATACGCAGTATTTT. Its protein is CSATSGGTGGASTDTQYF.

This clonotype turned up a few times. The genes are TRBV5-5 and TRBJ1-6, with D unclear. The CDR3 has 16 amino acids. Germline values: CDR1 SGHKS, CDR2 YYEKEE (reference sequence). V was shortened by 3 bases and J by 0 bases, with 10 bases between the two germline ends. The CDR3 bases are TGTGCCAGCAGCTATGGAGGTAGCTCCTATAATTCACCCCTCCACTTT. It yields the protein CASSYGGSSYNSPLHF.

This clonotype was seen repeatedly, ten times or more. The genes are TRBV6-2 or TRBV6-3 and TRBJ1-5, with 10 positions matching TRBD1. This CDR3 is 13 amino acids long. CDR1 and CDR2 from the germline V gene are MNHEY and SVGEGT. Trimming removed 9 bases from V and 4 bases from J; junction bases left unmatched: 3. CDR3 sequence: CASGTGENQPQHF. CDR3 DNA sequence: TGTGCCAGTGGGACAGGGGAAAATCAGCCCCAGCATTTT.

This clonotype was seen a handful of times. The rearrangement uses TRBV5-1 and TRBJ2-7; D is perhaps TRBD1 (6 bases). Looked up from germline, CDR1 is SGHRS and CDR2 is YFSETQ. Trimming cost V 5 bases and J 8 bases, with 14 bases left between them. The CDR3 has 12 amino acids. The CDR3 sequence is CASRDSGSKQYF. The CDR3 DNA reads TGCGCCAGCAGGGACAGTGGGTCAAAGCAGTACTTC.

This clonotype was recorded a few times. Given a much more abundant clone one base away, this may be a read error. This chain connects TRBV7-9 to TRBJ1-2; 7 bases are shared with TRBD1. The V gene end was trimmed by 11 bases and the J gene end by 5 bases; junction bases not matched to a gene: 8. Germline CDR1 SEHNR, CDR2 FQNEAQ (reference sequence). The CDR3 runs 12 residues. The CDR3 DNA reads TGTGCCGGCACCCAGGGGGGTTATGGCTACACCTTC. As protein: CAGTQGGYGYTF.

In this sample, this clonotype turned up many times. This chain connects TRBV7-2 to TRBJ2-7, with unresolved D. Germline V gene lookup returns CDR1 SGHTA and CDR2 FQGNSA. The CDR3 consists of 11 residues. V was trimmed by 5 bases and J by 7 bases, leaving 9 bases between them. Here the CDR3 reads CASSPLEEQYF. The CDR3 bases are TGTGCCAGCAGCCCACTGGAGGAGCAGTACTTC.

Many counts were recorded for this clonotype. CDR3 DNA: TGTGCCAGCAGCTTGCTTTACGGCGCTCTCATGGTGAATGAGCAGTTCTTC. Translated, it gives CASSLLYGALMVNEQFF. This sequence joins TRBV5-4 and TRBJ2-1; no reliable D call. Germline CDR1 SGHNT, CDR2 YYREEE (reference sequence). V gave up 1 base and J gave up 7 bases, with 21 bases separating them. The CDR3 extends over 17 amino acids.

The CDR3 spells CASSYHRERGAGNTIYF. The CDR3 DNA is TGTGCCAGCAGTTACCACCGAGAGCGAGGGGCTGGAAACACCATATATTTT. This rearrangement joins TRBV6-2 or TRBV6-3 to TRBJ1-3, with TRBD1 as a possible D gene (5 bases). Trimming cost V 2 bases and J 2 bases, with 16 bases left between them. The CDR3 spans 17 residues. The germline gives CDR1 MNHEY, CDR2 SVGEGT.